Reported below is one TCR beta chain. Its target is not known. The data originate from a study of T cells after yellow fever vaccination. Looking at the study overall: Fractions containing few cells were prepared with SMART-Seq v4 Ultra Low Input.

CDR1 and CDR2 from the germline V gene are SGHKS and YYEKEE (reference sequence). The V gene lost 8 bases and the J gene lost 11 bases, with 22 bases spanning the gap. There are 13 residues in the CDR3. TCRdb re-analysed the 5' RACE reads in MiXCR, keeping a single row per CDR3 protein. Among roughly 250,000 distinct CDR3 sequences listed, 10% to 15% were seen once. Study results and limitations: Shared CD4/CD8 clonotypes were a small share, likely from convergent recombination.

Specimen: CD4+ T cells sorted from PBMCs, collected 45 days after the yellow fever booster vaccination. The chain is built from TRBV5-5 and TRBJ1-1, with D perhaps matching TRBD1 (5 bases). The sequence was collected from a man aged 30-40 years who received the YFV17D yellow fever vaccine. CDR3 residues: CARSTGTIRGAFF. The CDR3 nucleotides are TGTGCCAGGAGCACCGGGACCATCCGGGGGGCTTTCTTT. The complete variable domain, with remaining parts taken from reference TRBV5-5 and TRBJ1-1, reads DAGVTQSPTHLIKTRGQQVTLRCSPISGHKSVSWYQQVLGQGPQFIFQYYEKEERGRGNFPDRFSARQFPNYSSELNVNALLLGDSALYLCARSTGTIRGAFFGQGTRLTVV.